Following are 21 T cell receptor beta chains from one sample sequenced in a study of T cell changes during pregnancy in multiple sclerosis. The protocol was immunoSEQ multiplex PCR, while the TCRdb copy is restricted to in-frame clones and leaves out a portion. The sample contains tens of thousands of clones, roughly 88% of which appear only once. The source was peripheral blood, collected in the third trimester of pregnancy. The receptors were sampled from a female donor in good health, enrolled as a control in a pregnancy study.

The chain recombines TRBV11-2 with TRBJ1-5; 10 bases map to TRBD1. V shed 4 bases, J shed 4 bases, and the junction held 4 bases outside the gene matches. Germline assignment: CDR1 SGHAT and CDR2 FQNNGV. This CDR3 region has 15 residues. The CDR3 loop is CASSWGTGVNQPQHF. The DNA of the CDR3 is TGTGCCAGCAGCTGGGGGACAGGGGTGAATCAGCCCCAGCATTTT.

This clone is a singleton in its sample. The rearrangement uses TRBV2 and TRBJ2-7, with a weak D call TRBD2 (5 bases). The V gene lost 4 bases and the J gene lost 3 bases, with 10 bases spanning the gap. This CDR3 has 13 amino acids. The germline V gene has CDR1 SNHLY and CDR2 FYNNEI. CDR3 sequence: CASSGGPDYEQYF. The CDR3 region has the DNA TGTGCCAGCAGTGGAGGGCCAGACTACGAGCAGTACTTC.

The chain links TRBV9 to TRBJ1-1; no clear D. Trimming shortened V by 0 bases and J by 1 base, and 7 bases separated the two germline ends. CDR3 length: 14 amino acids. Looked up from germline, CDR1 is SGDLS and CDR2 is YYNGEE. The CDR3 region is CASSVGGANTEAFF. CDR3 nucleotides: TGTGCCAGCAGCGTAGGCGGAGCGAACACTGAAGCTTTCTTT.

V gene TRBV6-5 combines with J gene TRBJ1-1, with 8 bases that match TRBD1. J was trimmed by 11 bases and V by 6 bases; bases with no gene match: 14. CDR3 size: 14 residues. In germline, CDR1 is MNHEY, CDR2 SVGAGI. The CDR3 here is CASSRIAGGADAFF. CDR3 DNA sequence: TGTGCCAGCAGCCGGATAGCAGGGGGCGCGGACGCTTTCTTT.

This chain uses TRBV27 with TRBJ1-1, with TRBD1 as a possible D gene (5 bases). Germline V gene lookup returns CDR1 MNHEY and CDR2 SMNVEV (reference sequence). The CDR3 totals 15 residues. With 5 bases removed from V and 3 bases from J, the gap between germline ends came to 16 bases. The CDR3 region is CASSRPGGSYTEAFF. As DNA, the CDR3 is TGTGCCAGCAGTCGCCCCGGGGGAAGCTACACTGAAGCTTTCTTT.

This clone was counted once. The chain recombines TRBV9 with TRBJ2-3, with D possibly TRBD2 on 5 matching bases. This CDR3 is 17 amino acids long. Trimming cost V 0 bases and J 8 bases, with 22 bases left between them. CDR1 SGDLS and CDR2 YYNGEE come from the germline V gene. Here the CDR3 DNA reads TGTGCCAGCAGCGTAGAGGTAGCCAACCAAGGGAGTGGTACGCAGTATTTT. Its translation: CASSVEVANQGSGTQYF.

CDR3 residues: CASSPIPPQGTMPPLHF. CDR3 coding DNA: TGTGCCAGCTCACCAATTCCTCCCCAGGGGACTATGCCACCCCTCCACTTT. The V gene is TRBV18, the J gene TRBJ1-6; D may be TRBD1 (6 bases). Germline lookup yields CDR1 KGHSH and CDR2 LQKENI. The CDR3 sequence is 17 residues long. Trimming removed 2 bases from V and 11 bases from J, with 22 bases in between.

A word on this clone: Other DNA sequences from this sample encode an identical CDR3 as well. The chain links TRBV11-3 to TRBJ2-3; D not resolved. Germline V gives CDR1 SGHNT, CDR2 YENEEA. Trimming cost V 1 base and J 1 base, with 6 bases left between them. The CDR3 has 14 residues. The CDR3 loop is CASSLGQGTDTQYF. The CDR3 coding sequence is TGTGCCAGCAGCTTAGGGCAGGGCACAGATACGCAGTATTTT.

This chain uses TRBV6-4 with TRBJ2-6; D call uncertain. Trimming took 3 bases from V and 4 from J, leaving 10 bases between them. Per germline, CDR1 MRHNA and CDR2 SNTAGT. The CDR3 has 15 amino acids. The CDR3 DNA follows: TGTGCCAGCAGTGATTCCGGGTCCGGGGCCAACGTCCTGACTTTC. This sequence encodes CASSDSGSGANVLTF.

A few counts support this clone. The J gene is TRBJ2-7, the V gene TRBV5-6; tentative D call: TRBD2 (6 bases). Germline CDR1 SGHDT, CDR2 YYEEEE. The CDR3 contains 15 residues. V was trimmed by 1 base and J by 1 base, leaving 12 bases between them. CDR3 sequence (DNA): TGTGCCAGCAGCTTGTCGGCAGGGAGGTCCTACGAGCAGTACTTC. This gives the protein CASSLSAGRSYEQYF.

This rearrangement joins TRBV7-2 to TRBJ1-5, with D maybe TRBD1 (5 bases). Germline V gene lookup returns CDR1 SGHTA and CDR2 FQGNSA. This CDR3 region has 15 residues. V lost 5 bases and J lost 0, with 11 bases in between. The CDR3 DNA reads TGTGCCAGCAGCGCGACAGACAATAGCAATCAGCCCCAGCATTTT. Amino acid sequence: CASSATDNSNQPQHF.

This clone has a single count. The chain carries TRBV7-9 and TRBJ2-1; D possibly corresponds to TRBD2 (5 bases). The CDR3 loop spans 16 amino acids. V lost 4 bases and J 0 bases, leaving 13 bases between the germline ends. CDR1 is SEHNR and CDR2 is FQNEAQ in the germline V gene (reference sequence). Here the CDR3 DNA reads TGTGCCAGCAGCTCCCCGACGGGGAGCTCCTACAATGAGCAGTTCTTC. Translation gives CASSSPTGSSYNEQFF. Looking up the rest from reference TRBV7-9 and TRBJ2-1 gives the full variable domain: DTGVSQNPRHKITKRGQNVTFRCDPISEHNRLYWYRQTLGQGPEFLTYFQNEAQLEKSRLLSDRFSAERPKGSFSTLEIQRTEQGDSAMYLCASSSPTGSSYNEQFFGPGTRLTVL.

The rearrangement joins TRBV7-9 to TRBJ1-2; perhaps TRBD1 as D (6 bases). Germline CDR1 and CDR2: SEHNR and FQNEAQ (reference sequence). The V and J ends lost 2 bases and 6 bases respectively, with 13 bases between them. This CDR3 comprises 14 residues. The CDR3 DNA reads TGTGCCAGCAGCTTACCAGGGGTCCCGGATGGCTACACCTTC. Translation: CASSLPGVPDGYTF.

This chain joins TRBV6-5 and TRBJ1-1; TRBD1 might be the D (5 bases). V lost 9 bases and J 4 bases, leaving 18 bases between the germline ends. Germline lookup yields CDR1 MNHEY and CDR2 SVGAGI. The CDR3 length is 14 residues. The CDR3 DNA follows: TGTGCCAGTGGAGGATCGGGGGGTCCCACTGAAGCTTTCTTT. Its translation: CASGGSGGPTEAFF.

This clone was counted once. The chain couples TRBV27 to TRBJ2-4; D perhaps matches TRBD2 (5 bases). Germline V gene sequence: CDR1 MNHEY, CDR2 SMNVEV (reference sequence). The CDR3 spans 14 residues. Trimming removed 5 bases at V and 8 bases at J, with 16 bases between. The CDR3 coding sequence is TGTGCCAGCAGTCCCGGAGGCCCTGGGGACATTCAGTACTTC. Its protein product is CASSPGGPGDIQYF.

This clone is a singleton in its sample. This chain connects TRBV7-2 to TRBJ2-5; D not certain. The V end was cut by 3 bases, the J end by 5 bases, with 7 bases between. Germline lookup yields CDR1 SGHTA and CDR2 FQGNSA. The CDR3 has 12 residues. This chain's CDR3 is CASSFMEETQYF. For the CDR3, the DNA is TGTGCCAGCAGCTTCATGGAGGAGACCCAGTACTTC.

This chain uses TRBV15 with TRBJ2-7, with D maybe TRBD2 (6 bases). Germline CDR1 LNHNV, CDR2 YYDKDF (reference sequence). V lost 9 bases to trimming and J lost 2 bases, with 14 bases between them. This CDR3 comprises 13 residues. For the CDR3, the DNA is TGTGCCACGGGGACTGCAACTACCTACGAGCAGTACTTC. As protein: CATGTATTYEQYF.

The chain joins TRBV7-9 to TRBJ2-7; TRBD2 matches 12 bases. Germline trimming cut 1 base from V and 0 bases from J; bases unmatched to any gene: 4. The CDR3 extends over 17 amino acids. CDR1 and CDR2 from the germline V gene are SEHNR and FQNEAQ (reference sequence). CDR3 sequence: CASSLGLAGGFSYEQYF. CDR3 nucleotides: TGTGCCAGCAGCTTAGGGCTAGCGGGAGGGTTCTCCTACGAGCAGTACTTC.

This clone was picked up one time. The rearrangement uses TRBV29-1 and TRBJ1-2; TRBD1 agrees at 9 bases. CDR3 length: 15 residues. Germline CDR1 SQVTM, CDR2 ANQGSEA. J was trimmed by 4 bases and V by 1 base; bases with no gene match: 7. This CDR3 reads CSVEGETGGLYGYTF. In nucleotides, the CDR3 is TGCAGCGTTGAAGGGGAGACAGGGGGACTCTATGGCTACACCTTC.

The chain carries TRBV18 and TRBJ2-7; TRBD2 aligns across 11 bases. CDR1 and CDR2 (germline): KGHSH, LQKENI. The CDR3 totals 16 residues. V shed 3 bases, J shed 7 bases, and the junction held 11 bases outside the gene matches. CDR3 DNA sequence: TGTGCCAGCTCACCGCCACTAGCGGGGGTCTCTCGGGAGCAGTACTTC. It specifies CASSPPLAGVSREQYF.

The chain links TRBV19 to TRBJ2-2; no clear D. The CDR3 is 15 amino acids. Trimming took off 2 bases at V and 4 bases at J, with 11 bases between the two ends. Germline CDR1 and CDR2: LNHDA and SQIVND (reference sequence). Written as DNA, the CDR3 is TGTGCCAGTAGTATACACCAGGTGGGCACCGGGGAGCTGTTTTTT. It is translated as CASSIHQVGTGELFF. Full variable domain (rest looked up from reference TRBV19 and TRBJ2-2): DGGITQSPKYLFRKEGQNVTLSCEQNLNHDAMYWYRQDPGQGLRLIYYSQIVNDFQKGDIAEGYSVSREKKESFPLTVTSAQKNPTAFYLCASSIHQVGTGELFFGEGSRLTVL.